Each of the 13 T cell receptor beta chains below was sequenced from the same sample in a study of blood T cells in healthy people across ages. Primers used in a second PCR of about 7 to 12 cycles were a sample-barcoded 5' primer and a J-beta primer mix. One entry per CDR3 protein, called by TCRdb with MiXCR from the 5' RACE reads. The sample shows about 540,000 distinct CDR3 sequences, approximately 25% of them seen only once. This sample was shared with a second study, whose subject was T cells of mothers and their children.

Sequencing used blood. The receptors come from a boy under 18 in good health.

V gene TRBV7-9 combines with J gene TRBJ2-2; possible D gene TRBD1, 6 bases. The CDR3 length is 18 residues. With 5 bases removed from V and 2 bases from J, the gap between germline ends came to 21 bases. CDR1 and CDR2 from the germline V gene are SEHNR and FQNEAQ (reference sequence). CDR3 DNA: TGTGCCAGCAGCCCGATTCTTAGTACAGGGTTTAACACCGGGGAGCTGTTTTTT. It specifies CASSPILSTGFNTGELFF.

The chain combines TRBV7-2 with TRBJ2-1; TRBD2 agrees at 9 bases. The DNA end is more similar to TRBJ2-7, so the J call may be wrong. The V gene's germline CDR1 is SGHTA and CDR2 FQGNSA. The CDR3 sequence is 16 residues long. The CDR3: CASSLREAGGLYEQYF. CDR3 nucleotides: TGTGCCAGCAGCCTACGTGAGGCGGGAGGGCTCTACGAGCAGTACTTC.

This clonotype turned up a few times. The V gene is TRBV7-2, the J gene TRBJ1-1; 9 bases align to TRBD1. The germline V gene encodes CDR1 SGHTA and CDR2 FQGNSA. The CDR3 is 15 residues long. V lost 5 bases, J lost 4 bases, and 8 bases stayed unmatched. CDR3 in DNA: TGTGCCAGCAGCGAGAGGGGACAGGGAGGCACTGAAGCTTTCTTT. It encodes CASSERGQGGTEAFF.

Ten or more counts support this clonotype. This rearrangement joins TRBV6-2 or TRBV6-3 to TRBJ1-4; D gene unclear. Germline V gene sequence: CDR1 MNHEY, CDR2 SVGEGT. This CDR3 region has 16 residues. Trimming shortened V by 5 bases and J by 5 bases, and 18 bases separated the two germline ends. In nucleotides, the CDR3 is TGTGCCAGCAGTCGGCCGGGCCTATCGTCAAATGAAAAACTGTTTTTT. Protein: CASSRPGLSSNEKLFF.

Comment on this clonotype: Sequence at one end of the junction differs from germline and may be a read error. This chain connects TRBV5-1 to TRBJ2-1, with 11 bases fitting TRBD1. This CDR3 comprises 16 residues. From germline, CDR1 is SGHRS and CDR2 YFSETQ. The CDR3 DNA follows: TGCGCCAGCAGCTTGGTAGGGACAGGGGGTCGGAATGAGCAGTCCTTC. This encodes CASSLVGTGGRNEQSF.

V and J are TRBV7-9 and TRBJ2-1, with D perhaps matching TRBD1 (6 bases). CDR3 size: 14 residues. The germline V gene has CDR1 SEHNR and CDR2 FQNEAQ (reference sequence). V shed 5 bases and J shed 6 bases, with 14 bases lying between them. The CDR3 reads CASSTWTVINEQFF. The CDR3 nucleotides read TGTGCCAGCAGCACCTGGACAGTGATCAATGAGCAGTTCTTC. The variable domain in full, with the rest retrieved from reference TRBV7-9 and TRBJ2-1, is DTGVSQNPRHKITKRGQNVTFRCDPISEHNRLYWYRQTLGQGPEFLTYFQNEAQLEKSRLLSDRFSAERPKGSFSTLEIQRTEQGDSAMYLCASSTWTVINEQFFGPGTRLTVL.

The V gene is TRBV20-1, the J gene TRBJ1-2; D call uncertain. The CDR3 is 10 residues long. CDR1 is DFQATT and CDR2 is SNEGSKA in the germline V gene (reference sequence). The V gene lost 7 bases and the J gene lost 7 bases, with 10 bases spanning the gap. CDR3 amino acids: CSVSGLGYTF. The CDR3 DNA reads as TGCAGTGTCTCTGGCCTTGGCTACACCTTC.

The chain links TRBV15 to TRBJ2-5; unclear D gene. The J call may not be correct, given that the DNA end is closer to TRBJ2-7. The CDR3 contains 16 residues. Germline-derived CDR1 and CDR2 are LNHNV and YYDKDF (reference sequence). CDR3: CATSRNSDGPGGEQYF. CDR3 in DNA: TGTGCCACCAGCAGAAATTCGGACGGCCCCGGCGGCGAGCAGTACTTC.

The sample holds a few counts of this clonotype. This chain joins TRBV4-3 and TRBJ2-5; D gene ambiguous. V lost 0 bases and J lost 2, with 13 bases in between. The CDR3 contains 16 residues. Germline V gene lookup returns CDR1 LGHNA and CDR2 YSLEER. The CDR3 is CASSQELALQQETQYF. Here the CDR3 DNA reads TGCGCCAGCAGCCAAGAACTGGCTCTGCAACAAGAGACCCAGTACTTC.

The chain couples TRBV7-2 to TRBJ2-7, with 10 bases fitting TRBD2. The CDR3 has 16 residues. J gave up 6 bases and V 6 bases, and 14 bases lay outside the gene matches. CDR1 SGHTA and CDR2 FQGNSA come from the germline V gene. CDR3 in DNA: TGTGCCAGCAGTCCAGGGGTAGCGGGGGGTATAGTCGAGCAGTACTTC. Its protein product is CASSPGVAGGIVEQYF.

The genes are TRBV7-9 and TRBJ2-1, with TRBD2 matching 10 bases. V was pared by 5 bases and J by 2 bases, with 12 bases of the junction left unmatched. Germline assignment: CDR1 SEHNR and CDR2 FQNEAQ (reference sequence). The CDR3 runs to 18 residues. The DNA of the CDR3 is TGTGCCAGCAGCCATGGGACTAGCGCGAGTCAACCCTACAATGAGCAGTTCTTC. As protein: CASSHGTSASQPYNEQFF.

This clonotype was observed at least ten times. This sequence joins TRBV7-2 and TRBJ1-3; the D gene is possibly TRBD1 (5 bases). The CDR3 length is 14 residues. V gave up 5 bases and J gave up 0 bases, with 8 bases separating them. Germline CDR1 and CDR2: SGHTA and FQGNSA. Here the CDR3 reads CASSHGTSGNTIYF. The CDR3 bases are TGTGCCAGCAGCCACGGGACCTCTGGAAACACCATATATTTT.

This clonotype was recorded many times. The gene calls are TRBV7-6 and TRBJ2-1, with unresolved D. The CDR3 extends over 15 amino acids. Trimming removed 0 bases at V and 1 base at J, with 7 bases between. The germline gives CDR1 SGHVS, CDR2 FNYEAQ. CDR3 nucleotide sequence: TGTGCCAGCAGCTTAGCGGGTCCATCCTACAATGAGCAGTTCTTC. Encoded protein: CASSLAGPSYNEQFF.